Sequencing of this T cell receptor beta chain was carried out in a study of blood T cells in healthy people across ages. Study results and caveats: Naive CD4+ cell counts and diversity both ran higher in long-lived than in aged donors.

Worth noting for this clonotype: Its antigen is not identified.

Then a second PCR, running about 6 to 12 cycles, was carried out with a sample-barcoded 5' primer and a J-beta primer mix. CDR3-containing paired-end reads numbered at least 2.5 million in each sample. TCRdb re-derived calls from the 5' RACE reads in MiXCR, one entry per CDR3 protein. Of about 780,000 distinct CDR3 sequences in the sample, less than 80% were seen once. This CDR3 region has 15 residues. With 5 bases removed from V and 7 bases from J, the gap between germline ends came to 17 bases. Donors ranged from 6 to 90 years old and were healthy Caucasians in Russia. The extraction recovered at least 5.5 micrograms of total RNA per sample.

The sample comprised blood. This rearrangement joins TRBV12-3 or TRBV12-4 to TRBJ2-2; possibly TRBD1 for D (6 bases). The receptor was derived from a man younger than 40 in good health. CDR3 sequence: CASSGGPLRDGELFF. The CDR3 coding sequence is TGTGCCAGCAGTGGGGGCCCATTACGGGACGGGGAGCTGTTTTTT.